This T cell receptor (beta chain) was sequenced during a study of blood T cell repertoires in COVID-19 (dated by TCRdb to 2020 to 2021). Looking at the study overall: Samples covering the acute and convalescent phases of COVID-19 were provided by collaborators in the United States, Italy and Spain. The prospective study material was composed of cDNA or gDNA derived from T cells, B-cell-depleted T cells, or PBMCs. Subjects who had been exposed to COVID-19, were actively infected with it, or had recovered from it provided the deeply sampled blood TCRbeta repertoires that made up the dataset. The repertoires were released in a freely available public database meant as a resource for research on the immune response to SARS-CoV-2. Samples came from the ongoing ImmuneRACE study (first 160 participants) plus 1,254 subjects from 6 global collaborators. A de-identified subject ID, COVID-19 status, age in years and sex were almost always included in the sample metadata. HLA class I and class II types, where available, came from metadata supplied by the sample provider rather than from assay-based typing.

Germline trimming amounts to 3 bases on V and 1 base on J, with 9 as the count of junction bases outside the gene matches. The CDR3 numbers 19 residues from cysteine through phenylalanine. Only the CDR3 DNA stays, 57 bases, in frame from base 1. As to this clone: Its antigen has not been determined. There are no base qualities to consult, and no much larger clone falls within one base.

Samples from volunteer blood donors who had recovered from COVID-19 were contributed by a second Seattle source. The collaborating institutions used their own protocols to collect whole blood in K2EDTA tubes. For TCRbeta analysis, collaborators shipped samples as frozen whole blood, isolated PBMCs, or DNA extracted from either of those sample types. TCRbeta CDR3 regions were amplified from genomic DNA using the immunoSEQ Assay, a bias-controlled multiplex PCR. On the study's bioinformatics: Nucleated cell counts per sample were estimated from amplification of reference gene primers within the assay. Sequence reads were collapsed and filtered to measure the absolute abundance of every unique TCRbeta CDR3 rearrangement. For each sample, productive Simpson clonality was calculated by taking the square root of Simpson's diversity index across productive rearrangements. In TCRdb, the immuneACCESS table is reduced to in-frame sequences with V and J assigned. These tables do not hold every clone; where another copy was compared, an unresolved V gene accounts for under half, and the others remain unexplained. Clone size and V and J calls were adopted from that table, with D and trimming inferred from the DNA. Within this sample are roughly 70,000 clones, with about 80% of them counted one time only. The biggest ten clones account for 15% to 20% of the sample.

General study outcomes and caveats: How much clinical and demographic metadata was included differed by source and by participant, and the metadata was provided uncurated.

The chain is assembled from TRBV23-1 and TRBJ2-3; 14 central bases correspond to TRBD2. TRBV23-1 is given ORF status, its function remaining uncertain. Sample: peripheral blood. This clonotype originated in a man between 65 and 80 years old who had recovered from COVID-19. The DNA is TGCGCCAGCAGTCATACCGGGACTAGCGGGGGTTTCCGCACAGATACGCAGTATTTT. This encodes CASSHTGTSGGFRTDTQYF.